These 20 T cell receptor beta chains share one sample of origin, sequenced in a study of blood T cell repertoires in COVID-19. Assay: immunoSEQ multiplex PCR; the TCRdb copy retains only in-frame clones and omits some. The sample holds more than 95,000 clones, approximately 80% seen once. Sequencing used peripheral blood. Every receptor here comes from a man in his fifties or sixties with acute or convalescent COVID-19.

This rearrangement joins TRBV7-9 to TRBJ1-5; 9 bases agree with TRBD1. Per the germline V gene, CDR1 is SEHNR and CDR2 is FQNEAQ (reference sequence). The CDR3 has 14 residues. J gave up 6 bases and V 3 bases, and 3 bases lay outside the gene matches. The CDR3 spells CASSLGQGVQPQHF. DNA of the CDR3: TGTGCCAGCAGCTTGGGACAGGGAGTTCAGCCCCAGCATTTT. Complete variable domain (other parts from reference TRBV7-9 and TRBJ1-5): DTGVSQNPRHKITKRGQNVTFRCDPISEHNRLYWYRQTLGQGPEFLTYFQNEAQLEKSRLLSDRFSAERPKGSFSTLEIQRTEQGDSAMYLCASSLGQGVQPQHFGDGTRLSIL.

This clone has a handful of counts. J is TRBJ2-7 and V is TRBV29-1; TRBD1 is a possible D gene (5 bases). Trimming took off 4 bases at V and 5 bases at J, with 9 bases between the two ends. This CDR3 region has 11 residues. Germline-derived CDR1 and CDR2 are SQVTM and ANQGSEA. The CDR3 DNA sequence: TGCAGCGTTGCCAGGGCCCACGAGCAGTACTTC. Protein product: CSVARAHEQYF.

The chain links TRBV7-8 to TRBJ2-5; the match to TRBD1 covers 8 bases. J was trimmed by 2 bases and V by 1 base; bases with no gene match: 0. This CDR3 contains 14 residues. Germline loops: CDR1 SGHVS, CDR2 FQNEAQ. The DNA for the CDR3 is TGTGCCAGCAGCTTAGACAGGGGGCAAGAGACCCAGTACTTC. This translates into CASSLDRGQETQYF.

The chain uses TRBV6-2 or TRBV6-3 and TRBJ2-1, with D perhaps matching TRBD2 (6 bases). Germline V CDR1 and CDR2: MNHEY, SVGEGT. This CDR3 is built from 17 residues. V shed 0 bases and J shed 2 bases, with 14 bases lying between them. CDR3 DNA: TGTGCCAGCAGTTACTCCTCACCGGGACTCCCCTACAATGAGCAGTTCTTC. This translates into CASSYSSPGLPYNEQFF.

The chain joins TRBV20-1 to TRBJ1-2; 8 nucleotides align to TRBD1. The trim removed 3 bases at V and 3 bases at J, leaving 6 bases unmatched. In germline, CDR1 is DFQATT, CDR2 SNEGSKA (reference sequence). This CDR3 contains 14 residues. This CDR3 is CSASQQGGYYGYTF. DNA for the CDR3: TGCAGTGCTAGTCAACAGGGGGGGTACTATGGCTACACCTTC.

This chain connects TRBV3-1 (or the pseudogene TRBV3-2) to TRBJ2-2; 9 bases line up with TRBD2. V trimming: 1 base; J trimming: 7 bases; junction bases outside the gene matches: 10. The CDR3 extends over 17 amino acids. The V gene's germline CDR1 is LGHDT and CDR2 YNNKEL (reference sequence). The CDR3 DNA reads as TGTGCCAGCAGCCAAGTCGGCGGCGGGAGGGATGGCGGGGAGCTGTTTTTT. It is translated as CASSQVGGGRDGGELFF.

This clone was picked up a small number of times. This rearrangement joins TRBV25-1 to TRBJ1-4; D call uncertain. Germline CDR1 is MGHDK and CDR2 is SYGVNS. Trimming pared 6 bases from V and 4 bases from J, leaving 3 bases between. This CDR3 contains 11 residues. The CDR3 region has the DNA TGTGCCAGCAGCCTTAATGAAAAACTGTTTTTT. Amino acid sequence: CASSLNEKLFF. Looking up the rest from reference TRBV25-1 and TRBJ1-4 gives the full variable domain: EADIYQTPRYLVIGTGKKITLECSQTMGHDKMYWYQQDPGMELHLIHYSYGVNSTEKGDLSSESTVSRIRTEHFPLTLESARPSHTSQYLCASSLNEKLFFGSGTQLSVL.

This chain connects TRBV9 to TRBJ2-7; 8 nucleotides line up with TRBD2. The V segment lost 0 bases and the J segment 2 bases; nucleotides outside the gene matches: 4. Germline-derived CDR1 and CDR2 are SGDLS and YYNGEE. There are 15 residues in the CDR3. CDR3 amino acids: CASSVESGGTYEQYF. Here the CDR3 DNA reads TGTGCCAGCAGCGTAGAGAGCGGGGGAACCTACGAGCAGTACTTC.

The genes are TRBV28 and TRBJ2-7; D unclear. The V end lost 2 bases, the J end lost 5 bases, and 7 bases lay between the germline ends. Germline CDR1 MDHEN, CDR2 SYDVKM. The CDR3 length is 12 residues. The CDR3, as DNA: TGTGCCAGCAGTTTACCCAGGAACGAGCAGTACTTC. Translated: CASSLPRNEQYF.

The chain employs TRBV11-2 and TRBJ1-2; D unresolved. V was trimmed by 5 bases and J by 4 bases, leaving 14 bases between them. Germline CDR1 reads SGHAT; CDR2 reads FQNNGV. The CDR3 spans 14 residues. The CDR3 sequence: CASSPSALAYGYTF. The CDR3 nucleotides read TGTGCCAGCAGCCCCAGTGCCCTGGCCTATGGCTACACCTTC.

The gene calls are TRBV6-5 and TRBJ2-7; D possibly corresponds to TRBD2 (6 bases). V lost 2 bases and J 7 bases, leaving 18 bases between the germline ends. The CDR3 is 15 residues long. CDR1 and CDR2 (germline): MNHEY, SVGAGI. This CDR3 reads CASSYGGGSSGEQYF. Written as DNA, the CDR3 is TGTGCCAGCAGTTACGGTGGAGGGTCGAGTGGGGAGCAGTACTTC.

The chain recombines TRBV4-1 with TRBJ2-5; D gene ambiguous. The CDR3 extends over 13 amino acids. CDR1 and CDR2 (germline): MGHRA, YSYEKL. Trimming removed 2 bases from V and 5 bases from J, with 9 bases in between. The CDR3 protein is CASSQFSRETQYF. The CDR3 DNA sequence: TGCGCCAGCAGCCAATTCTCCAGGGAGACCCAGTACTTC.

CDR3 region: CASSLAGRNTIYF. CDR3 DNA: TGTGCCAGCAGCTTGGCGGGGAGAAACACCATATATTTT. The chain carries TRBV5-6 and TRBJ1-3, with D hard to call. Germline CDR1 reads SGHDT; CDR2 reads YYEEEE. With 0 bases removed from V and 5 bases from J, the gap between germline ends came to 6 bases. CDR3 length: 13 amino acids.

The genes are TRBV19 and TRBJ1-1; the match to TRBD1 covers 7 bases. The CDR3 is 15 amino acids. Germline lookup yields CDR1 LNHDA and CDR2 SQIVND (reference sequence). J was trimmed by 11 bases and V by 1 base; bases with no gene match: 13. This CDR3 is CASSIGRRDSLHAFF. DNA for the CDR3: TGTGCCAGTAGTATAGGTCGCCGGGACAGCCTACATGCTTTCTTT.

The CDR3 loop is CASRQLQGNQPQHF. In nucleotides, the CDR3 is TGTGCCAGCAGGCAATTACAGGGAAATCAGCCCCAGCATTTT. The V gene is TRBV27, the J gene TRBJ1-5, with D possibly being TRBD1 (6 bases). CDR3 length equals 14 residues. Trimming took 6 bases from V and 4 from J, leaving 13 bases between them. Germline V lookup: CDR1 MNHEY, CDR2 SMNVEV (reference sequence).

V gene TRBV15 combines with J gene TRBJ2-1, with 9 bases lining up with TRBD2. The length of the CDR3 is 13 residues. The J segment lost 3 bases and the V segment lost 8 bases, leaving 2 bases of the junction unmatched. CDR1 LNHNV and CDR2 YYDKDF come from the germline V gene (reference sequence). CDR3 DNA: TGTGCCACCGCTAGCGGGAACTACAATGAGCAGTTCTTC. As protein: CATASGNYNEQFF.

The V gene is TRBV5-1, the J gene TRBJ1-2; TRBD1 agrees at 12 bases. The germline V gene has CDR1 SGHRS and CDR2 YFSETQ. V was pared by 4 bases and J by 8 bases, with 6 bases of the junction left unmatched. CDR3 length equals 14 residues. CDR3 sequence: CASSPGQGAAGYTF. CDR3 sequence (DNA): TGCGCCAGCAGCCCGGGACAGGGGGCTGCAGGCTACACCTTC.

The chain uses TRBV20-1 and TRBJ2-1, with 10 bases that match TRBD2. Germline CDR1 reads DFQATT; CDR2 reads SNEGSKA (reference sequence). The CDR3 sequence is 14 residues long. Trimming took 3 bases from V and 3 from J; bases not matched to a gene: 2. CDR3 in DNA: TGCAGTGCTAGTTCTAGCGGGAGCTACAATGAGCAGTTCTTC. Its protein product is CSASSSGSYNEQFF.

The V call is TRBV28, the J call TRBJ2-2, with D uncertain. V was trimmed by 3 bases and J by 6 bases, leaving 17 bases between them. The length of the CDR3 is 16 residues. From germline, CDR1 is MDHEN and CDR2 SYDVKM. For the CDR3, the DNA is TGTGCCAGCAGTTTGTCCCTAGGCGTAGCCCCCGGGGAGCTGTTTTTT. It yields the protein CASSLSLGVAPGELFF.

This chain uses TRBV3-1 (or the pseudogene TRBV3-2) with TRBJ2-1; TRBD2 agrees at 10 bases. Losses at the gene ends were 1 base for V and 8 bases for J; bases not matched to a gene: 11. This CDR3 region has 17 residues. The germline CDR1 and CDR2 sequences are LGHDT and YNNKEL (reference sequence). CDR3 in amino acids: CASSQVLWLAGEHEQFF. DNA for the CDR3: TGTGCCAGCAGCCAAGTACTTTGGCTAGCGGGAGAGCATGAGCAGTTCTTC.